This TCR beta chain was observed in a study of T cells in Graves' hyperthyroidism and ophthalmopathy (dated by TCRdb to 2018 to 2020). Some background on the complete study: To identify distinguishing TCR V-J signatures, a discovery cohort of around 100 patients was used, comprising some 45 with Graves' ophthalmopathy and about 59 with stable Graves' hyperthyroidism. Thyroid tissue and blood T-cell repertoires from six Graves' hyperthyroidism patients were also compared in the study. According to the paper, TCR Vbeta CDR3 sequencing was carried out on around 140 peripheral blood samples, which came from some 41 ophthalmopathy, under 80 hyperthyroidism and around 17 progressor patients. The 95 to 100 discovery patients were randomly divided into training and test sets at a 7:3 ratio. An independent validation cohort of 18 to 20 hyperthyroidism patients and 17 patients who later progressed to ophthalmopathy tested prospective prediction of ophthalmopathy. After blood sampling, hyperthyroidism patients were treated with methimazole at a starting dose of 30 mg daily, and ophthalmopathy patients were treated with high-dose intravenous methylprednisolone. Results the study describes overall, beyond this receptor: In validation, progression to ophthalmopathy was predicted by the model with around 70% sensitivity and approximately 78% specificity, a median of roughly 6.4 months before onset. A 13 V-J signature model separated ophthalmopathy from stable hyperthyroidism, with around 88% sensitivity and roughly 81% specificity in cross-validation and 80%/75% in testing. Sample size was not statistically predetermined, and blinding of investigators to group allocation was not performed. Blood samples also contained most of the expanded thyroid clonotypes (frequency above 0.001), which suggests that blood repertoires may reflect thyroid immune responses.

Stable Graves' hyperthyroidism was defined as no progression to ophthalmopathy during 18 months of follow-up. Hyperthyroidism patients were aged 18 to 65 years and newly diagnosed, with disease duration of less than 2 months. The study excluded patients with uncontrolled infections, other autoimmune diseases, pregnancy or lactation. Clinical symptoms, serum thyroxine and TRAb, thyroid ultrasound, and orbital computed tomography formed the basis for the diagnoses. Trizol reagent was used to extract total RNA, and RNA quality was then checked on an Agilent 2100 Bioanalyzer. Including cysteine and phenylalanine, the CDR3 has 15 amino acids. Just CDR3 DNA is preserved here, 45 bases in frame from base 1. The germline V gene (reference sequence) specifies SEHNR as CDR1 and FQNEAQ as CDR2. Trimmed from V: 5 bases; trimmed from J: 3 bases; junction bases lacking a gene match: 6. This clonotype was seen more than once but under ten times. Its antigen has not been determined. Base qualities were left out, and no much larger clone turns up one base away.

The TCR beta CDR3 regions were amplified from the RNA transcripts. For the first round of RT-PCR on the TCR CDR3, the HTBI primer set was used together with the Qiagen OneStep RT-PCR kit. Libraries were constructed in a second round of multiplex PCR, after which size selection and purification were performed. Sequencing of the libraries was done on an Illumina HiSeq2000 using paired-end 100 bp reads. In the original analysis: SOAPnuke was used to process the raw data, with reads discarded if the reads contained adapters or uncalled bases, had a mean Phred below 15, or lacked an exact constant-primer or identifier match. COPE v1.2.5 was used to merge the high-quality paired reads, and each unique nucleotide sequence was defined as a clonotype. MiTCR v1.1 was used to align the clonotypes against IMGT TRBV, TRBD and TRBJ reference segments. The analysis included only V-J combinations with a frequency above 0.0001, which together covered roughly 99% of the repertoires. A TCS score was defined as the ratio of F50 (clonal expansion) to E x V (chaos), with BLOSUM62-based TCRdist applied between CDR3 peptides within each V-J. Welch's t-statistics and random forest reduced 514 V-J features to under 15, which were used in a naive Bayes classifier (R e1071). Using fastp at Q25 and MiXCR, TCRdb reprocessed the public reads and kept productive beta chains. When rows share a CDR3 protein, they turn into one entry using the most common DNA and genes. TCRdb, not the original authors, processed these V and J calls. The sample has a few hundred thousand distinct CDR3 sequences on record, under 60% of them singletons. The ten largest clones take up 8% to 8.5% of the sample.

Sequenced input: peripheral blood or thyroid tissue (not recorded which). This TCR derives from a woman aged 18-29 years with Graves' hyperthyroidism. Donor details come from another sample of the same person, matched by shared clones. The chain is encoded by TRBV7-9 joined to TRBJ2-7; TRBD1 fits 11 bases in the junction. The CDR3 sequence is CASSPPGQGVYEQYF. The nucleotides read TGTGCCAGCAGCCCACCGGGACAGGGGGTCTACGAGCAGTACTTC.